The clone carrying this T cell receptor beta chain has just a few counts. These data come from a study of blood T cells in healthy people across ages. Study-level information: Capture via template switching afforded approximately one barcoded beta molecule per two T cells.

Next came a second PCR, run for about 6 to 11 cycles, which used a sample-barcoded 5' primer along with a J-beta primer mix. A template-switch adaptor containing 12 random nucleotides labeled each cDNA molecule. MiXCR, run by TCRdb on the 5' RACE reads, gives a single entry per CDR3 protein. The repertoire holds about 1.6 million distinct CDR3 sequences, with 30% to 35% as singletons. The authors isolated at least 6 million PBMCs per sample. The CDR3 has 14 residues. Germline loops: CDR1 DFQATT, CDR2 SNEGSKA (reference sequence). With 0 bases removed from V and 4 bases from J, the gap between germline ends came to 13 bases.

The chain joins TRBV20-1 to TRBJ2-7; D is perhaps TRBD1 or TRBD2 (5 bases each). This TCR was sampled from a woman aged 25 to 39 in good health. The sequencing sample was made of blood. CDR3 residues: CSARDRARGYEQYF. In DNA, the CDR3 is TGCAGTGCTAGAGATCGAGCGAGGGGTTACGAGCAGTACTTC.